This T cell receptor beta chain emerged from a study of T cells in women clearing cervical HPV infection. Comments on this clone: No antigen is known for it.

Assay used: immunoSEQ multiplex PCR; TCRdb lists only in-frame clones, some missing. Across some 15,000 clones, the top ten clones capture approximately 10% of the sample. General study findings and limits: CIN3+ cases had significantly higher TCR richness than controls; evenness did not differ.

The sample comprised blood buffy coat. The receptor was isolated from a woman aged 18 to 75 with a cervical HPV16 infection that either progressed to CIN3+ or cleared (not recorded which).

The CDR3 reads CASTLLLDTQYF. The sequenced CDR3 bases are TGCGCCAGCACCCTACTTTTAGATACG. The chain couples TRBV10-2 to TRBJ2-3; no clear D gene. The read gets to within 3 residues of the CDR3 end, and the germline J gene fills in the rest. Trimming took 7 bases from V and 5 from J, leaving 10 bases between them. Germline loops: CDR1 WSHSY, CDR2 SAAADI. This CDR3 is 12 amino acids long.